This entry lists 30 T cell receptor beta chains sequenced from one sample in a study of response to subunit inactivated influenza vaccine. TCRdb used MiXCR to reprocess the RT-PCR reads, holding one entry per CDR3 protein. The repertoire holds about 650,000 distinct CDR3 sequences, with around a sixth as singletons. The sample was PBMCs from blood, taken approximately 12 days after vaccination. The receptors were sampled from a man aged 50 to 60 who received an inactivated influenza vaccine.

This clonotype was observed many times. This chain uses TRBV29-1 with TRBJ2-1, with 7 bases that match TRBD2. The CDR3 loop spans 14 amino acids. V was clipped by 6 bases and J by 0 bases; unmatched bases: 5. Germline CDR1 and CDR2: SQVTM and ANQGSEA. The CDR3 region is CSVLGTTSYNEQFF. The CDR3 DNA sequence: TGCAGCGTCCTCGGGACTACCTCCTACAATGAGCAGTTCTTC.

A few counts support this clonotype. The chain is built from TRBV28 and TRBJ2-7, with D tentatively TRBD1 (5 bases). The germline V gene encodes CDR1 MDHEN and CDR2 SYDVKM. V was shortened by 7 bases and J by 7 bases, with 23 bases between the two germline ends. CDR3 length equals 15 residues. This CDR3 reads CASTTQTAPKREQYF. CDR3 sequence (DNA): TGTGCCAGCACCACCCAGACAGCACCCAAAAGGGAGCAGTACTTC.

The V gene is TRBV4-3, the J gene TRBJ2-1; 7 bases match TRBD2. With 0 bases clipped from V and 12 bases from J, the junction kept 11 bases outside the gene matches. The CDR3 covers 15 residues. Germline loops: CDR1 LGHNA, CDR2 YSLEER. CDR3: CASSQDLGGRGRQFF. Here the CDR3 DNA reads TGCGCCAGCAGCCAAGATTTAGGCGGGAGAGGTCGGCAGTTCTTC.

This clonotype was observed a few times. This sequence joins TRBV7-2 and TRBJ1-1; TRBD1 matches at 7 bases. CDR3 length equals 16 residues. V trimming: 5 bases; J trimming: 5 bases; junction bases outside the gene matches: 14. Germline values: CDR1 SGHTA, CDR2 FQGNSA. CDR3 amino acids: CASSPRGAGRGTEAFF. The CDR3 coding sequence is TGTGCCAGCAGCCCCAGGGGGGCGGGGCGCGGGACTGAAGCTTTCTTT.

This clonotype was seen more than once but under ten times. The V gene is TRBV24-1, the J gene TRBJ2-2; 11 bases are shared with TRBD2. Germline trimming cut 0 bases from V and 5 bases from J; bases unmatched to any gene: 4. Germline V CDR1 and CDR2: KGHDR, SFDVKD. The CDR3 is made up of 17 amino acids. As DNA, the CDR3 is TGTGCCACCAGTGATTTGGCACTAGCGGGAGTAACCGGGGAGCTGTTTTTT. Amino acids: CATSDLALAGVTGELFF.

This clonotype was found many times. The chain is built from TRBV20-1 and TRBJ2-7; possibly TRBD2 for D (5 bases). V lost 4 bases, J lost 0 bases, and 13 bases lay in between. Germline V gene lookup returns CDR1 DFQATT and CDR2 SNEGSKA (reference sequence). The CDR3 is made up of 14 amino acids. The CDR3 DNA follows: TGCAGTGCTATAAAAGCGGCAGGCTCCTACGAGCAGTACTTC. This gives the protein CSAIKAAGSYEQYF.

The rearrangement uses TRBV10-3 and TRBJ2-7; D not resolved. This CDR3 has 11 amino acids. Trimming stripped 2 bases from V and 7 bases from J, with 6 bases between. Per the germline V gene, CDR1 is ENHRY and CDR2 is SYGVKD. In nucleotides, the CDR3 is TGTGCCATCAGTGAGAACCTAGAGCAGTACTTC. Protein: CAISENLEQYF.

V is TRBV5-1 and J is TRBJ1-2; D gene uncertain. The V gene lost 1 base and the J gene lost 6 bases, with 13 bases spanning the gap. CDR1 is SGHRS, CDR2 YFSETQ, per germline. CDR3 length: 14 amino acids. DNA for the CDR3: TGCGCCAGCAGCTTGACAGATTTCTTGGATGGCTACACCTTC. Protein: CASSLTDFLDGYTF.

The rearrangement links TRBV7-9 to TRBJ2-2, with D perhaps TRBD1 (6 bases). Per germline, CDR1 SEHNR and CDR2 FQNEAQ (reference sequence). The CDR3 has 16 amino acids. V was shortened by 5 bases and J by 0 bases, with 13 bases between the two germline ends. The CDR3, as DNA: TGTGCCAGCAGCATCCGGGACACTCCGAACACCGGGGAGCTGTTTTTT. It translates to CASSIRDTPNTGELFF.

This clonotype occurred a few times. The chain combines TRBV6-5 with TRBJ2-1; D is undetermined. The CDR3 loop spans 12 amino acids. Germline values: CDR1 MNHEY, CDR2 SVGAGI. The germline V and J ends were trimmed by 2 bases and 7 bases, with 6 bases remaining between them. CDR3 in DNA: TGTGCCAGCAGTTACATAGGAAATGAGCAGTTCTTC. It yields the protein CASSYIGNEQFF.

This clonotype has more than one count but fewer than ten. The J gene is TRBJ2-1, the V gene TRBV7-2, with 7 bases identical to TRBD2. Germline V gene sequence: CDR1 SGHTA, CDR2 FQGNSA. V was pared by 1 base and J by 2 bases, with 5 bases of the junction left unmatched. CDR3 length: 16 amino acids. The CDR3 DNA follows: TGTGCCAGCAGCTTAGTCGGCGGGGGAACCTACAATGAGCAGTTCTTC. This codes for CASSLVGGGTYNEQFF.

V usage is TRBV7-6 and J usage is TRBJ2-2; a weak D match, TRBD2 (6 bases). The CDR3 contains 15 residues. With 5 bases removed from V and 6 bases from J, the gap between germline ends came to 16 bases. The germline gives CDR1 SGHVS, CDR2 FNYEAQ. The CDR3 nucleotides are TGTGCCAGCAGCCAGACTAGTGGAGGCTCCGGGGAGCTGTTTTTT. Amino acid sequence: CASSQTSGGSGELFF.

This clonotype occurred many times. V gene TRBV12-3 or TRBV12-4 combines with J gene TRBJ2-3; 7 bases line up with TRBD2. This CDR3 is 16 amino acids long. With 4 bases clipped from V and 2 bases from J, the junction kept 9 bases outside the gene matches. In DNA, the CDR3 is TGTGCCAGCAGTTCTGGGAGGGCCAGCCTCACAGATACGCAGTATTTT. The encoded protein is CASSSGRASLTDTQYF.

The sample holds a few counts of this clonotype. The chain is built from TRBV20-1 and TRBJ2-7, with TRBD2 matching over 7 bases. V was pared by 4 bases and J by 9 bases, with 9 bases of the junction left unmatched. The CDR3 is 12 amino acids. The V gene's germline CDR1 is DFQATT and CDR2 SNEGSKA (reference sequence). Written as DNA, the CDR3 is TGCAGTGCTAAGGAAAGGGCTAGCGGGCAGTACTTC. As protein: CSAKERASGQYF.

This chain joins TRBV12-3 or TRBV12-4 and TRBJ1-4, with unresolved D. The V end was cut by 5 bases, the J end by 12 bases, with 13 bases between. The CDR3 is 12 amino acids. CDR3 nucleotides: TGTGCCAGCAGTCCAAGGGTTGAGGAACTGTTTTTT. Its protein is CASSPRVEELFF.

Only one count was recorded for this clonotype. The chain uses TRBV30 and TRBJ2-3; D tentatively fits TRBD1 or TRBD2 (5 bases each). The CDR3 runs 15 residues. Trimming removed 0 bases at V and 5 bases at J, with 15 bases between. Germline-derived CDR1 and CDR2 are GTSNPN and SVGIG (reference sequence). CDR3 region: CAWSVMGLAKDTQYF. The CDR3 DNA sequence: TGTGCCTGGAGTGTAATGGGGCTAGCTAAAGATACGCAGTATTTT.

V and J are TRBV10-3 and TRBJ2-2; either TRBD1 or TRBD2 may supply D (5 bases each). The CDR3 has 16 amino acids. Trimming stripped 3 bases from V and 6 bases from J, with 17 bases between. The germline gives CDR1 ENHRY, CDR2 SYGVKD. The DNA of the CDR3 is TGTGCCATCAGTGACCGGGACCCGCTTCAATCCGGGGAGCTGTTTTTT. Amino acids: CAISDRDPLQSGELFF.

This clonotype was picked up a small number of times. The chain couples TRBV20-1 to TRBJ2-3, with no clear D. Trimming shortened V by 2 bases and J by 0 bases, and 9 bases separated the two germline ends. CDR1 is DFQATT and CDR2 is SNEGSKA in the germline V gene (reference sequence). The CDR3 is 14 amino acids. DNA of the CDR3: TGCAGTGCTAGATCCCCGACTAGCACAGATACGCAGTATTTT. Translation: CSARSPTSTDTQYF.

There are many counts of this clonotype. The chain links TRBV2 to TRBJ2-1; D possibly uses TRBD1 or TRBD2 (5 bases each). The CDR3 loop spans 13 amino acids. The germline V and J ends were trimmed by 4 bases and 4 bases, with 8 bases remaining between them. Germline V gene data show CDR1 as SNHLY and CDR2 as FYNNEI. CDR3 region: CASSVGAYNEQFF. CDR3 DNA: TGTGCCAGCAGTGTCGGGGCGTACAATGAGCAGTTCTTC.

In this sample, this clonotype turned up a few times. The CDR3, as DNA: TGTGCCAGCAGTTTTGGGATTGAGCAGTTCTTC. Its translation is CASSFGIEQFF. This chain uses TRBV12-3 or TRBV12-4 with TRBJ2-1; no firm D call. Trimming cost V 3 bases and J 9 bases, with 6 bases left between them. This CDR3 has 11 residues.

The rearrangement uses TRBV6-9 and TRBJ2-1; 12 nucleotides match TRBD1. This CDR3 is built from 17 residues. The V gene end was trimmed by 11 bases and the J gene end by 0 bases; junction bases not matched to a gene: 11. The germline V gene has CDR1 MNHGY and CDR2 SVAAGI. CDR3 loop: CAGTGGFKTSSYNEQFF. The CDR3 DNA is TGTGCCGGGACAGGGGGCTTTAAGACGAGCTCCTACAATGAGCAGTTCTTC.

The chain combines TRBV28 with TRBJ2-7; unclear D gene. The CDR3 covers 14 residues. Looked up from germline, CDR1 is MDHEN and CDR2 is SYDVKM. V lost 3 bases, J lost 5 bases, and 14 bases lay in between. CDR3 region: CASSFDNRFNEQYF. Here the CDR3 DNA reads TGTGCCAGCAGTTTCGACAACCGCTTCAACGAGCAGTACTTC.

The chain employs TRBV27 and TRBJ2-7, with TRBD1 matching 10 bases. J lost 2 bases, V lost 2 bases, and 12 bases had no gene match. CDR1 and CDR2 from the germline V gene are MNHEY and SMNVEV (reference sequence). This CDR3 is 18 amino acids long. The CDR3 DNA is TGTGCCAGCAGTTTAGGCCCCGGGACAGGGGAAAGGACCTACGAGCAGTACTTC. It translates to CASSLGPGTGERTYEQYF.

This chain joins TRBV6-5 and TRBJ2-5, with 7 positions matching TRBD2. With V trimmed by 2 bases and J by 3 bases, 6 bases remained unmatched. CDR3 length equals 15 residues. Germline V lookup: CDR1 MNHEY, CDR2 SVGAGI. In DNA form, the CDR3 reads TGTGCCAGCAGTTACCCGGGGGGTGGAGAAGAGACCCAGTACTTC. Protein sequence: CASSYPGGGEETQYF.

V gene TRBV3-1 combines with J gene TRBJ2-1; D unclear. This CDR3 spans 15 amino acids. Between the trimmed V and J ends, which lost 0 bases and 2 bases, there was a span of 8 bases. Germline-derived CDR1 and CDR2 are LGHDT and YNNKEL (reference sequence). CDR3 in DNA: TGTGCCAGCAGCCAAGATCCCACCGCCTACAATGAGCAGTTCTTC. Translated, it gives CASSQDPTAYNEQFF.

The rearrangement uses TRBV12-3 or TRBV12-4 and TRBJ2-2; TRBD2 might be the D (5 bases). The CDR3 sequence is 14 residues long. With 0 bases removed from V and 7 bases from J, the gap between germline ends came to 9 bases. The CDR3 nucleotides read TGTGCCAGCAGTTTAGCGGGAGCCATCGGGGAGCTGTTTTTT. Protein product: CASSLAGAIGELFF.

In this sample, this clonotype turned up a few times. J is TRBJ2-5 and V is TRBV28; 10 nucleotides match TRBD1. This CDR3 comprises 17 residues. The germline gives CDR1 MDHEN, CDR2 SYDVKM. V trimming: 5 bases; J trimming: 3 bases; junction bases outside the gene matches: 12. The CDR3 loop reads CASSTRDRGMVKETQYF. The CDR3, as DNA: TGTGCCAGCAGTACCCGGGACAGGGGAATGGTAAAAGAGACCCAGTACTTC.

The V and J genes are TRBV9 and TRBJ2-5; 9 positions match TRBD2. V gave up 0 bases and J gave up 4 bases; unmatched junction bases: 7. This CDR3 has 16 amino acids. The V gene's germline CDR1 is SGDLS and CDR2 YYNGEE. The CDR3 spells CASSVGGGGAGETQYF. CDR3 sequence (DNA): TGTGCCAGCAGCGTAGGTGGCGGGGGGGCAGGAGAGACCCAGTACTTC.

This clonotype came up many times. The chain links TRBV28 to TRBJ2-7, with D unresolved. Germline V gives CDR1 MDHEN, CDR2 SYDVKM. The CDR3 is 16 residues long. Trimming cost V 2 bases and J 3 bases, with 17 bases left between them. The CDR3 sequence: CASSLGLLVKNYEQYF. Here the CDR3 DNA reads TGTGCCAGCAGTTTAGGTCTCCTAGTAAAAAACTACGAGCAGTACTTC.

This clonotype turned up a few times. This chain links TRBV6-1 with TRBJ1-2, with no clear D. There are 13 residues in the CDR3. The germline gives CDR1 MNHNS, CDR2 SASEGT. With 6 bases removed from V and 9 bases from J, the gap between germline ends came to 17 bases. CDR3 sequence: CASSRTRGSSYTF. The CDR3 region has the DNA TGTGCCAGCAGCCGGACGCGGGGTTCGAGCTACACCTTC.